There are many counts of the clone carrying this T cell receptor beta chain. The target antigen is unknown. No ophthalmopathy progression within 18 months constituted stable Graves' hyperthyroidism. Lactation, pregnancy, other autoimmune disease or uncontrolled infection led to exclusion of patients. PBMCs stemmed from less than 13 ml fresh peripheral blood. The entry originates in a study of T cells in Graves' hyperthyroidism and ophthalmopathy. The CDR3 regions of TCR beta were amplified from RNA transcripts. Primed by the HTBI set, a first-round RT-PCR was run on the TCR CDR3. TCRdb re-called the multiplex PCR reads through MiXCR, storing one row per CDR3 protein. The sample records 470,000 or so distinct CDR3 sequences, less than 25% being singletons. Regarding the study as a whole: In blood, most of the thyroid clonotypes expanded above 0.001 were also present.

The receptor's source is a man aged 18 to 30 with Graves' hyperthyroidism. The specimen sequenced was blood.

CDR3 DNA sequence: TGTGCCAGCAGTATTCTGGAGACCCAGTACTTC. It yields the protein CASSILETQYF. The rearrangement links TRBV2 to TRBJ2-5; unclear D gene. V was clipped by 5 bases and J by 5 bases, with 6 bases between them. This CDR3 is 11 amino acids long. The germline V gene encodes CDR1 SNHLY and CDR2 FYNNEI.